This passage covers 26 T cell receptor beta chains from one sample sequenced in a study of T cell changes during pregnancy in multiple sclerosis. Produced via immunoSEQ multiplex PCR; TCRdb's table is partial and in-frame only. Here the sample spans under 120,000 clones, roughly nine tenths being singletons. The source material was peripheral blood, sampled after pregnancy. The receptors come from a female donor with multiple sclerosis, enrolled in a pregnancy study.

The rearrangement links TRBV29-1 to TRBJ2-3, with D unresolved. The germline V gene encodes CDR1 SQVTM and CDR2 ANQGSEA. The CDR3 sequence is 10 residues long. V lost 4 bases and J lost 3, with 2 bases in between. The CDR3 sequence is CSVATDTQYF. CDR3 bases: TGCAGCGTTGCAACAGATACGCAGTATTTT.

DNA of the CDR3: TGTGCCAGCAGTGACTTGGGCAACACAGATACGCAGTATTTT. This sequence encodes CASSDLGNTDTQYF. This sequence joins TRBV6-4 and TRBJ2-3; D not certain. The ends were cut back, 1 base at V and 2 bases at J, with 7 bases in the middle. The CDR3 extends over 14 amino acids. Germline assignment: CDR1 MRHNA and CDR2 SNTAGT.

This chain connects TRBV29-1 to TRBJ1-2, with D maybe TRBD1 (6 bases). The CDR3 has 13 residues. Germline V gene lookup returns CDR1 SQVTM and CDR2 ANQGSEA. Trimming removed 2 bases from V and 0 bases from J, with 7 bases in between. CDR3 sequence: CSVEHRANYGYTF. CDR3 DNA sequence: TGCAGCGTTGAACACAGGGCTAACTATGGCTACACCTTC. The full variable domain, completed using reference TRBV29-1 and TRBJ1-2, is SAVISQKPSRDICQRGTSLTIQCQVDSQVTMMFWYRQQPGQSLTLIATANQGSEATYESGFVIDKFPISRPNLTFSTLTVSNMSPEDSSIYLCSVEHRANYGYTFGSGTRLTVV.

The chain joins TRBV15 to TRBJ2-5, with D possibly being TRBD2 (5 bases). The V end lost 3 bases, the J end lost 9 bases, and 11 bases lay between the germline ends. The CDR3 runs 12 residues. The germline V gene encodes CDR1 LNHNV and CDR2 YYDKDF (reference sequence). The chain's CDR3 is CATSRNKRAQYF. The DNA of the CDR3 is TGTGCCACCAGCAGGAACAAGAGGGCCCAGTACTTC.

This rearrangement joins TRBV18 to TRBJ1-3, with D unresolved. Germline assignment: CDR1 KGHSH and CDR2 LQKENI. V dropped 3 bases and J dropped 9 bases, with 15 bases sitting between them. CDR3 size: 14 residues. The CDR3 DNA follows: TGTGCCAGCTCACCCGGTCACGGGAGTGGCACCATATATTTT. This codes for CASSPGHGSGTIYF. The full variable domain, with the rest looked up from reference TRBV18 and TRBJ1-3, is NAGVMQNPRHLVRRRGQEARLRCSPMKGHSHVYWYRQLPEEGLKFMVYLQKENIIDESGMPKERFSAEFPKEGPSILRIQQVVRGDSAAYFCASSPGHGSGTIYFGEGSWLTVV.

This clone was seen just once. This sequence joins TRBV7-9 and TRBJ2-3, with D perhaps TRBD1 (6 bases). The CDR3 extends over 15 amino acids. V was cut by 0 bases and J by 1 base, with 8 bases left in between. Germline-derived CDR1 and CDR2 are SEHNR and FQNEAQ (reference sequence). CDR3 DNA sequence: TGTGCCAGCAGCTTAGCGCCAGGGGGCACAGATACGCAGTATTTT. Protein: CASSLAPGGTDTQYF.

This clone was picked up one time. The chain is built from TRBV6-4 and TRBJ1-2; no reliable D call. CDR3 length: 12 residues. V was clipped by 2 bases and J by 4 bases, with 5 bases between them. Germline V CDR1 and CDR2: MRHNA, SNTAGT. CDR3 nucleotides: TGTGCCAGCAGTGACACAGTCTATGGCTACACCTTC. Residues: CASSDTVYGYTF.

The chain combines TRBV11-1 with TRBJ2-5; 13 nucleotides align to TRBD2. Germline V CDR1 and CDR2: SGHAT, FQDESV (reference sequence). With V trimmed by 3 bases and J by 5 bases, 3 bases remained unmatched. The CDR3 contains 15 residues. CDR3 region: CASSFGTSGAETQYF. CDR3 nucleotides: TGTGCCAGCAGCTTTGGGACTAGCGGGGCGGAGACCCAGTACTTC. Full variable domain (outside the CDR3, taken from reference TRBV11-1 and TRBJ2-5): EAEVAQSPRYKITEKSQAVAFWCDPISGHATLYWYRQILGQGPELLVQFQDESVVDDSQLPKDRFSAERLKGVDSTLKIQPAELGDSAMYLCASSFGTSGAETQYFGPGTRLLVL.

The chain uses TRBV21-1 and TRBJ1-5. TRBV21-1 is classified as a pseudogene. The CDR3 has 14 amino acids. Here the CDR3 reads CASRIPPSNQPQHF. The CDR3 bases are TGTGCCAGCAGAATTCCTCCTAGCAATCAGCCCCAGCATTTT.

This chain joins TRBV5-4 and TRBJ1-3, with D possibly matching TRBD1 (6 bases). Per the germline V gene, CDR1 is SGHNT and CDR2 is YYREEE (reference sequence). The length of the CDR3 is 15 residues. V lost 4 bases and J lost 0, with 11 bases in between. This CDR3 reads CASSPRTDSGNTIYF. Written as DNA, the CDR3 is TGTGCCAGCAGCCCACGGACAGACTCTGGAAACACCATATATTTT.

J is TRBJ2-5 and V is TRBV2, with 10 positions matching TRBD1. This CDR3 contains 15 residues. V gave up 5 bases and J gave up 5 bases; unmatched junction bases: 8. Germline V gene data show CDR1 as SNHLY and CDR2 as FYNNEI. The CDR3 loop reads CASSRPGQGLETQYF. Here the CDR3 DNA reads TGTGCCAGCAGTAGACCGGGACAGGGGTTGGAGACCCAGTACTTC.

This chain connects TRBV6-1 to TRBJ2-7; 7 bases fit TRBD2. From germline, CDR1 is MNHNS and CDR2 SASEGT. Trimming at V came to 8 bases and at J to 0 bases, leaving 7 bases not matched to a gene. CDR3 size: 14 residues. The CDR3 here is CASWGGSPSYEQYF. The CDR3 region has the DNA TGTGCCAGCTGGGGGGGTTCGCCCTCCTACGAGCAGTACTTC.

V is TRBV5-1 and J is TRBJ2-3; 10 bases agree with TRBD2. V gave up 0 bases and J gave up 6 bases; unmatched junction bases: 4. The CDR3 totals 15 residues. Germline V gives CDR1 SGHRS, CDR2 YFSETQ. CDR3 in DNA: TGCGCCAGCAGCTTGGGGACTAGCGGAGGTGATACGCAGTATTTT. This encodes CASSLGTSGGDTQYF.

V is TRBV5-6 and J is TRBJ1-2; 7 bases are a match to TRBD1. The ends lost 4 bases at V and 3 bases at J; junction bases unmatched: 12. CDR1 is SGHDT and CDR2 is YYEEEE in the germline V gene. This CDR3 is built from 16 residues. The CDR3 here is CASSSNTGESDYGYTF. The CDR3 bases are TGTGCCAGCAGCAGTAATACAGGGGAGAGCGACTATGGCTACACCTTC.

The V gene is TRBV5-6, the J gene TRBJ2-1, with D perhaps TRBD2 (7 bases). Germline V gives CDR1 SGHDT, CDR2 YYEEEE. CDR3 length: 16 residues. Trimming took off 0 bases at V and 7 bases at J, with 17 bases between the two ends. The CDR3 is CASSLDVGGRANEQFF. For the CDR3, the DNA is TGTGCCAGCAGCTTGGATGTGGGGGGGCGGGCAAATGAGCAGTTCTTC.

Here the CDR3 DNA reads TGTGCCAGCGAAGTAGCGGGGGGACCCTACAATGAGCAGTTCTTC. Residues: CASEVAGGPYNEQFF. The V and J genes are TRBV19 and TRBJ2-1; 10 bases are shared with TRBD2. CDR1 is LNHDA, CDR2 SQIVND, per germline (reference sequence). The CDR3 runs to 15 residues. The trim removed 9 bases at V and 2 bases at J, leaving 7 bases unmatched.

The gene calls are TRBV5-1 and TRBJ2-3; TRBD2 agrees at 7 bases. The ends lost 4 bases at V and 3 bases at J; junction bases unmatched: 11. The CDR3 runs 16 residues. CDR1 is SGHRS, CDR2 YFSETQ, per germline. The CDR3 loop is CASSEGPSGGTDTQYF. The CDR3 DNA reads TGCGCCAGCAGCGAAGGGCCCTCCGGGGGGACAGATACGCAGTATTTT. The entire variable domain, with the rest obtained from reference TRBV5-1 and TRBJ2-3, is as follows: KAGVTQTPRYLIKTRGQQVTLSCSPISGHRSVSWYQQTPGQGLQFLFEYFSETQRNKGNFPGRFSGRQFSNSRSEMNVSTLELGDSALYLCASSEGPSGGTDTQYFGPGTRLTVL.

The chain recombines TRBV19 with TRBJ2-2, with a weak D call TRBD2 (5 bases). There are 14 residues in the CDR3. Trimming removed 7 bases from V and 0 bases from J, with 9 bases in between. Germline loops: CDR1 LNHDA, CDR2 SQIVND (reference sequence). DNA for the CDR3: TGTGCCAGTAAAGGGAGCGCGAACACCGGGGAGCTGTTTTTT. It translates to CASKGSANTGELFF.

CDR3 amino acids: CASSRGQSHTIYF. CDR3 in DNA: TGTGCCAGCAGCAGAGGACAGAGTCACACCATATATTTT. The chain is built from TRBV21-1 and TRBJ1-3; no check of the table's D call, TRBD1, against the DNA was made. TRBV21-1 is a known pseudogene. This CDR3 is built from 13 residues.

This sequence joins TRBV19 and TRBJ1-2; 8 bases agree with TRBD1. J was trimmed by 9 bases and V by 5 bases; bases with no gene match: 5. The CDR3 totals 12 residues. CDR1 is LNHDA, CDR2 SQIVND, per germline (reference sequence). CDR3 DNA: TGTGCCAGTAGTCTCAGGGGGCAAAGCTACACCTTC. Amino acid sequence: CASSLRGQSYTF.

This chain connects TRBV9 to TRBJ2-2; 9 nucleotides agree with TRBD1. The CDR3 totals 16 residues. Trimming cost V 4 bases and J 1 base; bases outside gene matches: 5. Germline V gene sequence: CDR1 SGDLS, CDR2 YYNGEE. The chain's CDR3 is CASSPRDRENTGELFF. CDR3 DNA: TGTGCCAGCAGCCCCCGGGACAGGGAGAACACCGGGGAGCTGTTTTTT.

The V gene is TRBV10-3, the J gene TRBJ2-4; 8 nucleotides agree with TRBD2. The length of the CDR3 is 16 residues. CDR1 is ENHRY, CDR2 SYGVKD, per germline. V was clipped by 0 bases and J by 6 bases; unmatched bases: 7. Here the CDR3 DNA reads TGTGCCATCAGTGAGTCGGGAGCGGGGGATGTAAACATTCAGTACTTC. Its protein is CAISESGAGDVNIQYF.

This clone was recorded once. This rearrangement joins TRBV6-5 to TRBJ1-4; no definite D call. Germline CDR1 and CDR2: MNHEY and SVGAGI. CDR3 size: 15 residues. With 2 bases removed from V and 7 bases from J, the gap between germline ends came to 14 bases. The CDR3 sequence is CASSYDITKLEKLFF. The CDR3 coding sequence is TGTGCCAGCAGTTACGATATTACCAAACTTGAAAAACTGTTTTTT.

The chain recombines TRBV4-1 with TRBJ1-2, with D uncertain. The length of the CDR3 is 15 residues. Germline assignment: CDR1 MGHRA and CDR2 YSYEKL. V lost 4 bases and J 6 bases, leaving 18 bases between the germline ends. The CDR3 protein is CASSPPPGARDGYTF. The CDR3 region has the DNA TGCGCCAGCAGCCCCCCTCCGGGAGCGAGGGATGGCTACACCTTC.

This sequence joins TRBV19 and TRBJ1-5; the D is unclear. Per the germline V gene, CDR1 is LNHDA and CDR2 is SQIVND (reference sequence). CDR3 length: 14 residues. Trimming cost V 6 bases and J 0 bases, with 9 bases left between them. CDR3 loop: CASSGDYSNQPQHF. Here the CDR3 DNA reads TGTGCCAGTAGCGGAGATTATAGCAATCAGCCCCAGCATTTT. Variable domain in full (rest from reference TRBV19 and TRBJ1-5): DGGITQSPKYLFRKEGQNVTLSCEQNLNHDAMYWYRQDPGQGLRLIYYSQIVNDFQKGDIAEGYSVSREKKESFPLTVTSAQKNPTAFYLCASSGDYSNQPQHFGDGTRLSIL.

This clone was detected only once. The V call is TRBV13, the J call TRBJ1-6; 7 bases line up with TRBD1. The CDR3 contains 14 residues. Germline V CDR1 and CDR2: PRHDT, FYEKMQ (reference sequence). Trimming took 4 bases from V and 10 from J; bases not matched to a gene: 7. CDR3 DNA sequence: TGTGCCAGCAGCTCTACAGGGGTACAATCACCCCTCCACTTT. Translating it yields CASSSTGVQSPLHF. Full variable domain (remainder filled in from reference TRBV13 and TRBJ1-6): AAGVIQSPRHLIKEKRETATLKCYPIPRHDTVYWYQQGPGQDPQFLISFYEKMQSDKGSIPDRFSAQQFSDYHSELNMSSLELGDSALYFCASSSTGVQSPLHFGNGTRLTVT.